This T cell receptor (beta chain) was sequenced during a study of blood T cell repertoires in COVID-19. Per germline, CDR1 MNHEY and CDR2 SVGAGI. The CDR3 contains 14 residues. V was clipped by 5 bases and J by 8 bases; unmatched bases: 4. Profiling relied on immunoSEQ multiplex PCR, and the TCRdb table lists in-frame clones only, not all of them. The sample lists 200,000 to 250,000 clones, 90% seen once, with roughly 15% in the top ten. Membership in each cohort depended on participant-reported clinical history. The chain couples TRBV6-5 to TRBJ2-2, with 11 bases that match TRBD2. Sample: PBMCs or T cells enriched from blood (not recorded which). The receptor comes from a man aged 30 to 45 who had been exposed to COVID-19. CDR3 sequence: CASSLAGGAGELFF. The CDR3 DNA is TGTGCCAGCAGTCTAGCGGGGGGCGCTGGGGAGCTGTTTTTT.